The present T cell receptor (beta chain) was sequenced within a study of Tregs in tolerant kidney transplant recipients. Related graft donors supplied nonmyeloablative bone marrow transplants, and mixed chimerism was transient. Thawed PBMCs were FACS-sorted into unstimulated CD4+CD25+CD127- regulatory T cells, CD4+CD25- non-regulatory cells, CD4 and CD8 cells. Worth noting for this clone: Antigen specificity is unknown.

Overall study results and limits: Biological reproducibility was not directly addressed, but technical replication error appeared minimal. For some patients, primers changed over time, blocking nucleotide-level comparison.

Method: immunoSEQ multiplex PCR; TCRdb's copy keeps in-frame clones and lacks some. Of 74,000 or so clones listed, 91% were seen once; the top ten hold around 1.6%. This CDR3 contains 15 residues. The J segment lost 4 bases and the V segment lost 5 bases, leaving 9 bases of the junction unmatched. Germline CDR1 SGHAT, CDR2 FQNNGV. V gene TRBV11-2 combines with J gene TRBJ1-2; 8 nucleotides line up with TRBD1. The source was CD4+ T cells from blood (PBMCs), collected 24 months after the transplant. The receptor comes from a human patient who received a combined kidney and bone marrow transplant. Certain T cells may be donor cells from the graft. CDR3 coding DNA: TGTGCCAGCAGCACTCCGAGGACAGGGCCCTATGGCTACACCTTC. Translation gives CASSTPRTGPYGYTF.